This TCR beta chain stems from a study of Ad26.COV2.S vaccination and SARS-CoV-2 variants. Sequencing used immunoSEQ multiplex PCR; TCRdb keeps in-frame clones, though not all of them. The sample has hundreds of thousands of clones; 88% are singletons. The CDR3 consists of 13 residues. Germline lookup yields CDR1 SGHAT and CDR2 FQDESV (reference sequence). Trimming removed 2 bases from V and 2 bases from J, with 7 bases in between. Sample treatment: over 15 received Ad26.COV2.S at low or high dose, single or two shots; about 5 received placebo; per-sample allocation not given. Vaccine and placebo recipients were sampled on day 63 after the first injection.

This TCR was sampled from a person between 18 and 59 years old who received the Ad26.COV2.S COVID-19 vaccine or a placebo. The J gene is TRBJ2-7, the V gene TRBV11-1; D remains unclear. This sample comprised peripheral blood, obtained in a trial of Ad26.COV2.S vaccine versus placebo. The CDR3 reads CASSLLGPYEQYF. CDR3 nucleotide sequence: TGTGCCAGCAGCTTACTAGGGCCCTACGAGCAGTACTTC.